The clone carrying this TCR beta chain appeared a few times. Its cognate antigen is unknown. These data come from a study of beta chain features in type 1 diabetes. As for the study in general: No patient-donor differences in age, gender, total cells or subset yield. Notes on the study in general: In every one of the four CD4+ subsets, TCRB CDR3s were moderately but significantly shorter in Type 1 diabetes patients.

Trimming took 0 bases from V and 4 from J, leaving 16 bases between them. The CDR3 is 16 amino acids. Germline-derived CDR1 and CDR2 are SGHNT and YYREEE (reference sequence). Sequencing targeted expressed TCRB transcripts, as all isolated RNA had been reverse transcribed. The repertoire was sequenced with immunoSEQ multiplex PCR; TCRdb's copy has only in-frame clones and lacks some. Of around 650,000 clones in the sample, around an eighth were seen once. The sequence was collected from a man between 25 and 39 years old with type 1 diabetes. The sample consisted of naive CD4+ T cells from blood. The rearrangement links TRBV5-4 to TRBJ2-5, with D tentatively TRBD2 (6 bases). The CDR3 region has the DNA TGTGCCAGCAGCTTGGAACGAGGAATCGGGGGAGAGACCCAGTACTTC. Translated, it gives CASSLERGIGGETQYF.